Each of the 27 T cell receptor beta chains below was sequenced from the same sample in a study of regulatory T cells in long-lasting Graves disease. CDR3 regions were amplified by Arm-PCR using iRepertoire HTBI primers to build TCR beta libraries. TCRdb passed the multiplex PCR reads through MiXCR, listing each CDR3 protein once. The table includes some 430,000 distinct CDR3 sequences, around a fifth detected once. As for time point: persistent/refractory GD, antithyroid drugs over 5 years with positive TRAb. Isolated PBMC RNA provided the starting material for the TCR library. Specimen: peripheral blood mononuclear cells (PBMCs), collected when the disease was refractory, from a patient treated with antithyroid drugs. The receptors stem from a female donor with Graves disease.

The table lists this clonotype with a few counts. V and J are TRBV6-1 and TRBJ2-2; 8 bases line up with TRBD2. J was trimmed by 7 bases and V by 6 bases; bases with no gene match: 10. From germline, CDR1 is MNHNS and CDR2 SASEGT. This CDR3 region has 15 residues. Written as DNA, the CDR3 is TGTGCCAGCAGAACCGGACTAGCAGTCTTCGGGGAGCTGTTTTTT. Amino acid sequence: CASRTGLAVFGELFF.

This clonotype was counted at least ten times. CDR3 residues: CASSDNTGGEQFF. The CDR3 DNA reads TGTGCCAGCAGTGATAACACGGGAGGGGAGCAGTTCTTC. The chain couples TRBV2 to TRBJ2-1, with 8 bases aligning to TRBD2. The CDR3 covers 13 residues. CDR1 is SNHLY, CDR2 FYNNEI, per germline. After removal of 3 bases from V and 10 bases from J, the junction contained 5 bases not matched to a gene.

This clonotype was picked up one time. The J gene is TRBJ2-3, the V gene TRBV27; D not certain. Trimming shortened V by 6 bases and J by 6 bases, and 4 bases separated the two germline ends. The CDR3 totals 10 residues. Looked up from germline, CDR1 is MNHEY and CDR2 is SMNVEV (reference sequence). This CDR3 reads CASRGDTQYF. The DNA of the CDR3 is TGTGCCAGCAGGGGGGATACGCAGTATTTT.

This sequence joins TRBV7-2 and TRBJ2-5; 8 nucleotides agree with TRBD1. Germline V gene lookup returns CDR1 SGHTA and CDR2 FQGNSA. The CDR3 is made up of 15 amino acids. Unmatched junction bases numbered 7, after V lost 2 bases and J lost 5 bases. The CDR3 reads CASSLFRGRGETQYF. CDR3 bases: TGTGCCAGCAGCTTATTCAGGGGGCGTGGGGAGACCCAGTACTTC.

In its sample, this clonotype was seen a few times. The V gene is TRBV3-1, the J gene TRBJ1-3, with D possibly TRBD1 on 6 matching bases. Germline lookup yields CDR1 LGHDT and CDR2 YNNKEL (reference sequence). V was clipped by 0 bases and J by 0 bases, with 9 bases between them. The CDR3 loop spans 16 amino acids. The CDR3 DNA reads TGTGCCAGCAGCCAAGAGGGGGCGTACTCTGGAAACACCATATATTTT. Its protein product is CASSQEGAYSGNTIYF.

This clonotype has at least ten counts. In DNA form, the CDR3 reads TGTGCCAGCAGTGAGTCCCGGTATCAGCCCCAGCATTTT. It specifies CASSESRYQPQHF. V usage is TRBV6-1 and J usage is TRBJ1-5; the D is unclear. Germline V lookup: CDR1 MNHNS, CDR2 SASEGT. This CDR3 contains 13 residues. Trimming left V 3 bases short and J 5 bases short, with 8 bases between.

In the case of this clonotype: The CDR3 end shows no conserved phenylalanine or tryptophan, and so a read error is likely. The V and J genes are TRBV28 and TRBJ1-3; D call uncertain. V gave up 5 bases and J gave up 0 bases, with 14 bases separating them. The CDR3 is 16 amino acids. Germline V gene sequence: CDR1 MDHEN, CDR2 SYDVKM. The CDR3 DNA sequence: TGTGCCAGCAGTCTCTGGACGGAGAGCTCTGGAAACACCATATATCTT. Translation: CASSLWTESSGNTIYL.

The chain links TRBV7-9 to TRBJ1-2; 11 nucleotides match TRBD1. Germline V lookup: CDR1 SEHNR, CDR2 FQNEAQ (reference sequence). V lost 8 bases to trimming and J lost 7 bases; unmatched junction nucleotides: 9. This CDR3 contains 14 residues. The CDR3 loop is CASYSGTGGSGYTF. The DNA of the CDR3 is TGTGCCAGCTACTCCGGGACAGGGGGGTCTGGCTACACCTTC.

This clonotype has a count of ten or more. The V and J genes are TRBV28 and TRBJ2-4; D uncertain. Germline assignment: CDR1 MDHEN and CDR2 SYDVKM. Trimming stripped 3 bases from V and 8 bases from J, with 14 bases between. The length of the CDR3 is 14 residues. CDR3 coding DNA: TGTGCCAGCAGTTTGGTAGGTGGGGAAGACATTCAGTACTTC. Protein: CASSLVGGEDIQYF.

Many counts were recorded for this clonotype. The CDR3 coding sequence is TGTGCCAGCAGTGATCGAGACAGGGGTGAAAAACTGTTTTTT. Its translation is CASSDRDRGEKLFF. The J gene is TRBJ1-4, the V gene TRBV2, with 8 positions matching TRBD1. The CDR3 extends over 14 amino acids. CDR1 SNHLY and CDR2 FYNNEI come from the germline V gene. The V and J ends lost 3 bases and 7 bases, in that order; junction bases with no gene match: 4.

This rearrangement joins TRBV20-1 to TRBJ1-2, with D unresolved. V was pared by 0 bases and J by 5 bases, with 13 bases between. Germline V gene data show CDR1 as DFQATT and CDR2 as SNEGSKA (reference sequence). The CDR3 length is 14 residues. CDR3 loop: CSARDAVVLYGYTF. The DNA for the CDR3 is TGCAGTGCTAGAGATGCCGTCGTGCTATATGGCTACACCTTC.

This clonotype has only one observation. A much larger clone lies one base from this, so it may be a read error. V usage is TRBV13 and J usage is TRBJ1-1, with a tentative D call TRBD1 (5 bases). V was pared by 5 bases and J by 4 bases, with 20 bases between. CDR3 length equals 16 residues. CDR1 is PRHDT and CDR2 is FYEKMQ in the germline V gene (reference sequence). Written as DNA, the CDR3 is TGTGCCAGCAGCCCCGCCCTCGGGGACCCTACCACTGAAGCTTTCTTT. It encodes CASSPALGDPTTEAFF.

The CDR3 DNA reads as TGTGCCAGCAGTCCAACAGGGGGTCACTATGGCTACACCTTC. It yields the protein CASSPTGGHYGYTF. The chain employs TRBV25-1 and TRBJ1-2, with TRBD1 identical over 8 bases. The length of the CDR3 is 14 residues. CDR1 MGHDK and CDR2 SYGVNS come from the germline V gene. V was pared by 5 bases and J by 3 bases, with 5 bases of the junction left unmatched.

This clonotype has more than one count but fewer than ten. CDR3 protein: CASSLYGTSGPYEQYF. The CDR3 nucleotides read TGCGCCAGCAGCTTGTACGGGACTAGCGGACCCTACGAGCAGTACTTC. The V and J genes are TRBV5-1 and TRBJ2-7, with 11 bases matching TRBD2. Germline V gene sequence: CDR1 SGHRS, CDR2 YFSETQ. The CDR3 is 16 amino acids. The ends lost 1 base at V and 2 bases at J; junction bases unmatched: 5.

The chain combines TRBV2 with TRBJ2-2, with TRBD2 as a possible D gene (7 bases). Germline V gives CDR1 SNHLY, CDR2 FYNNEI. CDR3 length equals 13 residues. With 11 bases removed from V and 4 bases from J, the gap between germline ends came to 14 bases. The CDR3 DNA follows: TGTGCCTGGGGGGGGGCGCTCACCGGGGAGCTGTTTTTT. Its translation is CAWGGALTGELFF.

This clonotype was detected only a few times. The chain has TRBV6-5 and TRBJ2-3; 9 nucleotides match TRBD2. The V and J ends lost 2 bases and 3 bases, in that order; junction bases with no gene match: 27. There are 23 residues in the CDR3. Germline V gives CDR1 MNHEY, CDR2 SVGAGI. CDR3 amino acids: CASSYQTDRWTASGIVRTDTQYF. In nucleotides, the CDR3 is TGTGCCAGCAGTTACCAAACGGACAGGTGGACGGCTAGCGGGATTGTCAGGACAGATACGCAGTATTTT.

This clonotype was counted only a few times. This chain uses TRBV4-2 with TRBJ1-5, with 9 nucleotides matching TRBD1. The CDR3 has 15 amino acids. Germline trimming cut 2 bases from V and 4 bases from J; bases unmatched to any gene: 3. CDR1 is LGHNA and CDR2 is YNFKEQ in the germline V gene. CDR3 DNA sequence: TGTGCCAGCAGCCAAACTGACAGGGGGAATCAGCCCCAGCATTTT. Translating it yields CASSQTDRGNQPQHF.

As for this clonotype: A read error is possible here, since a much larger clone lies one base away. The V call is TRBV20-1, the J call TRBJ1-1, with 11 bases identical to TRBD1. The CDR3 extends over 13 amino acids. CDR1 is DFQATT, CDR2 SNEGSKA, per germline (reference sequence). The CDR3 spells CSARRTGGTEASF. In nucleotides, the CDR3 is TGCAGTGCTAGACGGACAGGGGGCACTGAAGCTTCCTTT.

V and J are TRBV3-1 and TRBJ1-2; weak D call: TRBD1 (5 bases). The germline V gene encodes CDR1 LGHDT and CDR2 YNNKEL (reference sequence). The germline V and J ends were trimmed by 0 bases and 4 bases, with 9 bases remaining between them. The CDR3 contains 14 residues. Here the CDR3 reads CASSQDQGSYGYTF. The CDR3 DNA sequence: TGTGCCAGCAGCCAAGATCAGGGATCCTATGGCTACACCTTC.

The rearrangement uses TRBV7-9 and TRBJ2-2; 7 positions match TRBD2. The CDR3 is made up of 13 amino acids. Germline V gene data show CDR1 as SEHNR and CDR2 as FQNEAQ (reference sequence). Losses at the gene ends were 3 bases for V and 6 bases for J; bases not matched to a gene: 1. CDR3 protein: CASSFTSAGELFF. DNA of the CDR3: TGTGCCAGCAGCTTTACTAGCGCCGGGGAGCTGTTTTTT.

This clonotype was seen more than once but under ten times. This chain links TRBV11-2 with TRBJ2-7; 8 bases match TRBD1. V was pared by 5 bases and J by 0 bases, with 9 bases of the junction left unmatched. Germline loops: CDR1 SGHAT, CDR2 FQNNGV. There are 16 residues in the CDR3. The CDR3 is CASSALTGGSSYEQYF. In nucleotides, the CDR3 is TGTGCCAGCAGCGCATTAACAGGGGGGAGCTCCTACGAGCAGTACTTC.

Ten or more counts support this clonotype. This chain links TRBV28 with TRBJ2-7; TRBD2 matches 10 bases. Per the germline V gene, CDR1 is MDHEN and CDR2 is SYDVKM. The CDR3 spans 18 residues. The V and J ends lost 6 bases and 0 bases, in that order; junction bases with no gene match: 14. CDR3 sequence reads: CASSSLAGDLAFSYEQYF. DNA for the CDR3: TGTGCCAGCAGCTCCCTAGCGGGGGACCTCGCCTTCTCCTACGAGCAGTACTTC.

This clonotype has a count of ten or more. The chain links TRBV19 to TRBJ1-2; the D gene is possibly TRBD1 (5 bases). Germline V gene lookup returns CDR1 LNHDA and CDR2 SQIVND (reference sequence). V was clipped by 5 bases and J by 6 bases, with 10 bases between them. CDR3 length: 12 amino acids. The CDR3, as DNA: TGTGCCAGTAGTTTCCAGGGAAATGGCTACACCTTC. Its translation is CASSFQGNGYTF. Using reference TRBV19 and TRBJ1-2 for the parts outside the CDR3, the full variable domain is DGGITQSPKYLFRKEGQNVTLSCEQNLNHDAMYWYRQDPGQGLRLIYYSQIVNDFQKGDIAEGYSVSREKKESFPLTVTSAQKNPTAFYLCASSFQGNGYTFGSGTRLTVV.

This rearrangement joins TRBV6-1 to TRBJ1-2, with 10 bases identical to TRBD1. Germline V gene data show CDR1 as MNHNS and CDR2 as SASEGT. Trimming removed 6 bases from V and 4 bases from J; junction bases left unmatched: 14. The CDR3 runs 17 residues. The chain's CDR3 is CASSRTSGQGTVYGYTF. The CDR3 bases are TGTGCCAGCAGCCGTACATCGGGACAGGGGACGGTCTATGGCTACACCTTC.

This clonotype was observed once. The rearrangement uses TRBV9 and TRBJ1-1, with unresolved D. Trimming shortened V by 0 bases and J by 4 bases, and 16 bases separated the two germline ends. Germline-derived CDR1 and CDR2 are SGDLS and YYNGEE. The CDR3 spans 16 residues. The CDR3 DNA is TGTGCCAGCAGCGTAGATGTAGAGTATGTCGGCACTGAAGCTTTCTTT. Amino acids: CASSVDVEYVGTEAFF.

The chain recombines TRBV20-1 with TRBJ2-7; 11 bases are a match to TRBD2. This CDR3 is built from 15 residues. Germline lookup yields CDR1 DFQATT and CDR2 SNEGSKA (reference sequence). J was trimmed by 2 bases and V by 4 bases; bases with no gene match: 7. CDR3 residues: CSATPGTSGTYEQYF. CDR3 nucleotides: TGCAGTGCTACACCCGGGACTAGCGGAACCTACGAGCAGTACTTC.

In regard to this clonotype: This clone may be a read error of a much larger clone one base away. As the CDR3 is not closed by the conserved phenylalanine or tryptophan, this likely results from a read error. The chain couples TRBV20-1 to TRBJ2-5; TRBD2 matches 11 bases. The CDR3 totals 15 residues. The V segment lost 3 bases and the J segment 2 bases; nucleotides outside the gene matches: 5. The germline gives CDR1 DFQATT, CDR2 SNEGSKA (reference sequence). This chain's CDR3 is CSASRLAGPQETQYL. CDR3 in DNA: TGCAGTGCTAGCAGACTAGCGGGGCCTCAAGAGACCCAGTACCTC.